This record looks at one T cell receptor beta chain sequence and its context. The assay was immunoSEQ multiplex PCR, and TCRdb's table has in-frame clones only and misses some. The listing contains approximately 190,000 clones. Trimming took off 8 bases at V and 5 bases at J, with 19 bases between the two ends. The CDR3 consists of 15 residues. Germline values: CDR1 MDHEN, CDR2 SYDVKM. The data originate from a study of control samples from healthy donors and cancer patients. This TCR came from a woman aged 25 to 39 in good health. The V and J genes are TRBV28 and TRBJ1-5; maybe TRBD1 (5 bases). The sequencing input was blood. Here the CDR3 reads CASLLGAGFDQPQHF. CDR3 sequence (DNA): TGTGCCAGCCTACTCGGGGCGGGATTTGATCAGCCCCAGCATTTT.